Detailed here is one T cell receptor beta chain. The antigen is unknown. This record belongs to a study of OX40 agonist ivuxolimab in advanced cancers. Study-wide results and caveats: Doses of 0.1 to 3.0 mg/kg were accompanied by clonal expansion of CD4+ and CD8+ blood T cells by week 6.

Using immunoSEQ multiplex PCR, the repertoire was profiled, and TCRdb retains in-frame clones only, with some absent. The sample has 58,000 or so clones, around 86% seen once. The CDR3 is made up of 13 amino acids. Germline lookup yields CDR1 GTSNPN and CDR2 SVGIG (reference sequence). Trimming removed 3 bases from V and 5 bases from J, with 11 bases in between. The clonotype comes from an adult with an advanced solid tumor such as melanoma, head and neck, liver or kidney cancer. The sequences come from CD4+ or CD8+ T cells sorted from blood, collected in a trial of the OX40 agonist ivuxolimab. V is TRBV30 and J is TRBJ1-5; maybe TRBD1 (5 bases). CDR3 amino acids: CAWSPGRDQPQHF. DNA of the CDR3: TGTGCCTGGAGCCCCGGCAGGGATCAGCCCCAGCATTTT. Together with reference TRBV30 and TRBJ1-5, the CDR3 gives the full variable domain: SQTIHQWPATLVQPVGSPLSLECTVEGTSNPNLYWYRQAAGRGLQLLFYSVGIGQISSEVPQNLSASRPQDRQFILSSKKLLLSDSGFYLCAWSPGRDQPQHFGDGTRLSIL.